This is a list of T cell receptor beta chains from one sample in a study of cytomegalovirus exposure and HLA in healthy donors. The protocol was immunoSEQ multiplex PCR, while the TCRdb copy is restricted to in-frame clones and leaves out a portion. The sample has 100,000 to 120,000 clones, 82% seen once. The sequenced sample was PBMCs. All receptors derive from a woman under 30 in good health and CMV-seronegative. CDR3s leave out the opening cysteine and the closing phenylalanine or tryptophan. Clone size is given for some rows only: seen once, a few or many times, or a class if the clone is expanded.

v_call clone_size cdr3_aa
TRBV11-2 . ASSFDGWSSYEQY
TRBV19 . ASSMRDRGRRAF
TRBV18 . ASSPPGQGMNTEAF
TRBV10-3 . AISEITGEVSNSPLH
TRBV15 . ATSSDRGRDGYT
TRBV5-1 . ASSEGLGLYNEQF
TRBV6-4 . ASSGSNTGELF
TRBV2 few ASRYSGANVLT
TRBV11-3 . ASSLDRDRNTEAF
TRBV6-1 . ASGGDRVQPQH
TRBV29-1 medium-sized SVKTGGNQPQH
TRBV11-3 few ASSLTGFGTEAF
TRBV18 . ASSPGTGESQPQH
TRBV7-7 . ASSKLGGDGYT
TRBV5-1 . ASSLVLAGDNEQF
TRBV4-2 . ASSQARASGRFNEQF
TRBV27 . ASSLYLVGDTEAF
TRBV6-5 few ASSRTGANTGELF
TRBV18 . ASSPGGSGQPQH
TRBV29-1 few SVGTGREKLF
TRBV11-2 . ASSLEERGYT
TRBV11-1 once ASSLGGQAYEQY
TRBV6-4 . ASSETSGETDTQY
TRBV11-2 . ASSSRTPGHLLYTEAF
TRBV28 . ASSFNDRVNYGYT
TRBV9 . ASSPRGLYTGEQY
TRBV10-3 . ATHTGTGNTIY
TRBV4-3 . ASSPTQGPEQF
TRBV30 . AWSRGSANEQF
TRBV14 . ASSQDRVGTDTQY
TRBV5-5 few ASSLDLPRANYGYT
TRBV9 . ASSVGTGTGYT
TRBV19 . ASIPLSGSGVGTEAF
TRBV5-1 few ASSPDSGNQPQH
TRBV6-5 . ASTTGVINTGELF
TRBV10-3 . AILKGGNTGELF
TRBV27 . ASRAAGRTKAF
TRBV6-1 . ASSEALEAHPEAF
TRBV18 few ASSPRQHDEQF
TRBV6-1 . ASSESGGVTEAF
TRBV7-9 . ASSSEQGQPQH
TRBV7-2 . ASSSEGYGYT
TRBV7-2 . ASSLVGTGVGNTIY
TRBV5-1 . ASSPPTSGSSDEQF
TRBV5-1 . ASSRGLADGANVLT
TRBV6-5 . ASSKGHSYGYT
TRBV6-4 . ASSETWTSGNEKLF
TRBV12-5 . ASGLGTSGSGETQY
TRBV11-3 . ASSLEQGPTEAF